One and the same sample provided the 13 T cell receptor beta chains below, sequenced in a study of PD-L1 blockade in urothelial cancer. The table came from immunoSEQ multiplex PCR; TCRdb's copy has only in-frame clones and leaves some out. The sample has some 110,000 clones, approximately 89% seen once. Regarding time point: peripheral blood 6 weeks after treatment start. Sequencing was performed on PBMCs, taken around atezolizumab (anti-PD-L1) treatment. The source of these receptors is a man in his sixties with urothelial cancer.

The V call is TRBV11-1, the J call TRBJ2-1; 8 nucleotides match TRBD2. The germline V gene encodes CDR1 SGHAT and CDR2 FQDESV (reference sequence). The CDR3 contains 15 residues. The V and J ends lost 4 bases and 4 bases, in that order; junction bases with no gene match: 6. The CDR3 DNA follows: TGTGCCAGCAGCTCGGGACTAGACATATACAATGAGCAGTTCTTC. Amino acids: CASSSGLDIYNEQFF.

In this sample, this clone turned up once. The rearrangement uses TRBV14 and TRBJ2-5, with TRBD2 identical over 10 bases. This CDR3 comprises 16 residues. The V and J ends lost 4 bases and 3 bases, in that order; junction bases with no gene match: 8. Looked up from germline, CDR1 is SGHDN and CDR2 is FVKESK. CDR3 sequence: CASSLGRTSGEETQYF. The CDR3 nucleotides read TGTGCCAGCAGCCTGGGGCGGACTAGCGGAGAAGAGACCCAGTACTTC.

The chain recombines TRBV5-1 with TRBJ2-1; 11 bases are a match to TRBD2. With 3 bases clipped from V and 0 bases from J, the junction kept 2 bases outside the gene matches. CDR1 and CDR2 (germline): SGHRS, YFSETQ. CDR3 length equals 16 residues. The CDR3 DNA follows: TGCGCCAGCAGCTCCGGACTAGCGGGCTCCTACAATGAGCAGTTCTTC. Its protein is CASSSGLAGSYNEQFF.

This chain links TRBV7-9 with TRBJ2-7; TRBD2 matches 8 bases. Germline V lookup: CDR1 SEHNR, CDR2 FQNEAQ (reference sequence). Trimming removed 8 bases from V and 6 bases from J; junction bases left unmatched: 15. The length of the CDR3 is 15 residues. CDR3 amino acids: CASASSVAGGGEQYF. The CDR3 region has the DNA TGTGCCAGCGCCTCTTCCGTTGCGGGAGGAGGCGAGCAGTACTTC.

The J gene is TRBJ1-4, the V gene TRBV11-2; D unresolved. The germline V and J ends were trimmed by 5 bases and 3 bases, with 13 bases remaining between them. Germline V lookup: CDR1 SGHAT, CDR2 FQNNGV. CDR3 length equals 15 residues. The CDR3 DNA follows: TGTGCCAGCAGCCCTACCCTGCGTGCTAATGAAAAACTGTTTTTT. It codes for CASSPTLRANEKLFF.

This chain connects TRBV2 to TRBJ1-5, with D perhaps TRBD1 (5 bases). The CDR3 covers 15 residues. CDR1 and CDR2 from the germline V gene are SNHLY and FYNNEI. V was trimmed by 1 base and J by 5 bases, leaving 12 bases between them. For the CDR3, the DNA is TGTGCCAGCAGTGAAGGTTCAGGGCGAGATCAGCCCCAGCATTTT. Its protein product is CASSEGSGRDQPQHF.

V and J are TRBV2 and TRBJ2-5, with 9 bases that match TRBD2. Unmatched junction bases numbered 5, after V lost 4 bases and J lost 5 bases. The CDR3 is 14 amino acids. The V gene's germline CDR1 is SNHLY and CDR2 FYNNEI. The CDR3 reads CASSVGTSRETQYF. CDR3 in DNA: TGTGCCAGCAGTGTCGGGACTAGCCGGGAGACCCAGTACTTC.

The chain employs TRBV29-1 and TRBJ2-5; 12 bases agree with TRBD2. Germline values: CDR1 SQVTM, CDR2 ANQGSEA. Losses at the gene ends were 6 bases for V and 2 bases for J; bases not matched to a gene: 10. This CDR3 has 16 residues. This CDR3 reads CSVAGLAGTLQETQYF. Here the CDR3 DNA reads TGCAGCGTCGCAGGACTAGCGGGGACTTTACAAGAGACCCAGTACTTC.

The rearrangement uses TRBV7-2 and TRBJ2-7, with TRBD1 matching over 9 bases. This CDR3 contains 14 residues. V trimming: 1 base; J trimming: 3 bases; junction bases outside the gene matches: 1. Germline loops: CDR1 SGHTA, CDR2 FQGNSA. The CDR3 sequence: CASSLGTGVYEQYF. DNA for the CDR3: TGTGCCAGCAGCTTAGGGACAGGGGTCTACGAGCAGTACTTC.

V gene TRBV30 combines with J gene TRBJ2-1; 8 bases fit TRBD1. The CDR3 has 13 amino acids. Trimming took 4 bases from V and 4 from J; bases not matched to a gene: 3. Germline assignment: CDR1 GTSNPN and CDR2 SVGIG (reference sequence). CDR3 protein: CAWTGGGYNEQFF. Here the CDR3 DNA reads TGTGCCTGGACAGGGGGCGGGTACAATGAGCAGTTCTTC.

The chain is built from TRBV5-4 and TRBJ2-5, with a tentative D call TRBD2 (7 bases). V dropped 6 bases and J dropped 5 bases, with 14 bases sitting between them. This CDR3 has 13 residues. Germline V gene lookup returns CDR1 SGHNT and CDR2 YYREEE (reference sequence). CDR3 bases: TGTGCCAGCAAGGGGGGGGTCGGGGAGACCCAGTACTTC. This translates into CASKGGVGETQYF.

This clone was recorded a few times. The genes are TRBV7-9 and TRBJ2-2; possible D gene TRBD1, 6 bases. The CDR3 extends over 15 amino acids. V lost 3 bases to trimming and J lost 3 bases, with 11 bases between them. The germline gives CDR1 SEHNR, CDR2 FQNEAQ (reference sequence). In DNA, the CDR3 is TGTGCCAGCAGCTTCGAGGGGGTATACACCGGGGAGCTGTTTTTT. Its translation: CASSFEGVYTGELFF. Looking up the rest from reference TRBV7-9 and TRBJ2-2 gives the full variable domain: DTGVSQNPRHKITKRGQNVTFRCDPISEHNRLYWYRQTLGQGPEFLTYFQNEAQLEKSRLLSDRFSAERPKGSFSTLEIQRTEQGDSAMYLCASSFEGVYTGELFFGEGSRLTVL.

The chain uses TRBV9 and TRBJ2-1; 14 nucleotides align to TRBD2. V lost 0 bases, J lost 8 bases, and 7 bases stayed unmatched. The CDR3 sequence is 17 residues long. The V gene's germline CDR1 is SGDLS and CDR2 YYNGEE. The CDR3 bases are TGTGCCAGCAGCGTAGCTGGGACTAGCGGGAGCTTTGATGAGCAGTTCTTC. Its protein is CASSVAGTSGSFDEQFF.